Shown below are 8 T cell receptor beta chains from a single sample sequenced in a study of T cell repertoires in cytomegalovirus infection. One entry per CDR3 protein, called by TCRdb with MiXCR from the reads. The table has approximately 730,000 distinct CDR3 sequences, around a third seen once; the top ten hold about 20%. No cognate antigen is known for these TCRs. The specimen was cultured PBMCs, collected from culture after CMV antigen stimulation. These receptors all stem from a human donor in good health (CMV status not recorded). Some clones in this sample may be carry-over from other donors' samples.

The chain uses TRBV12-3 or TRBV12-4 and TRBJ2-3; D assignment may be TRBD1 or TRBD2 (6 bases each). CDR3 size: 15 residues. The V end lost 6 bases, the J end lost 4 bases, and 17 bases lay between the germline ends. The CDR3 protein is CASSQEGVGADTQYF. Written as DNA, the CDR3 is TGTGCCAGCAGCCAGGAGGGGGTGGGCGCAGATACGCAGTATTTT.

The CDR3 region has the DNA TGTGCCAGCAGCGAGCCCGGGACCTCCTACGAGCAGTACTTC. It translates to CASSEPGTSYEQYF. The gene calls are TRBV7-8 and TRBJ2-7, with D perhaps TRBD1 or TRBD2 (5 bases each). V was cut by 5 bases and J by 0 bases, with 11 bases left in between. This CDR3 comprises 14 residues. Germline CDR1 and CDR2: SGHVS and FQNEAQ.

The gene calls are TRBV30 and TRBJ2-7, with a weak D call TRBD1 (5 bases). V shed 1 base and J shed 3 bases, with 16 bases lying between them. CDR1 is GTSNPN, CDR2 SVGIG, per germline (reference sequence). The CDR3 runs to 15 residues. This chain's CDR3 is CAWSEDSRIFYEQYF. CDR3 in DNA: TGTGCCTGGAGTGAAGACAGCCGGATTTTCTACGAGCAGTACTTC.

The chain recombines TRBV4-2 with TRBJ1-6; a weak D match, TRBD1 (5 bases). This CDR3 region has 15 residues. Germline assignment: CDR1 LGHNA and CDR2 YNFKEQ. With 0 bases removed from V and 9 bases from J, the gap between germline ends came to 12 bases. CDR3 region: CASSQESSGFSPLHF. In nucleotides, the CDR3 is TGTGCCAGCAGCCAAGAATCATCAGGGTTTTCACCCCTCCACTTT.

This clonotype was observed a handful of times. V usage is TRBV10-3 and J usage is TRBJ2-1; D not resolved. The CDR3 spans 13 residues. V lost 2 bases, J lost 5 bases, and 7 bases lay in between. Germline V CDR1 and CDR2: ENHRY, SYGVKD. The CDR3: CAISENGDNEQFF. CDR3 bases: TGTGCCATCAGTGAGAACGGAGACAATGAGCAGTTCTTC.

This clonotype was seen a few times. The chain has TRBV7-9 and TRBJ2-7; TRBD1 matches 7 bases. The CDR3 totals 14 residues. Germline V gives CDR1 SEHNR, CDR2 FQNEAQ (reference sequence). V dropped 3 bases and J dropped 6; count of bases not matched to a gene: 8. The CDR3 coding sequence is TGTGCCAGCAGCTTTTATATGGGGACAGCCGAGCAGTACTTC. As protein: CASSFYMGTAEQYF.

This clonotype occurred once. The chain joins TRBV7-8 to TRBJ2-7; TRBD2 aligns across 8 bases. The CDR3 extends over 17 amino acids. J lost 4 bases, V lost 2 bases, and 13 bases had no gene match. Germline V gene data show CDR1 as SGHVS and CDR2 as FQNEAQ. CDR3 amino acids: CASSLNFPGRATYEQYF. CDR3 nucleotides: TGTGCCAGCAGCTTAAACTTCCCCGGGAGGGCCACGTACGAGCAGTACTTC.

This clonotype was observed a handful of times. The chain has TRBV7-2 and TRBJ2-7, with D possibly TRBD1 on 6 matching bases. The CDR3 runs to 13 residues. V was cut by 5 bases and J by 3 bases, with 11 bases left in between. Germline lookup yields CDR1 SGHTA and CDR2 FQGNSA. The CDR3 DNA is TGTGCCAGCAGCCACAGGGTAGGCTACGAGCAGTACTTC. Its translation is CASSHRVGYEQYF.